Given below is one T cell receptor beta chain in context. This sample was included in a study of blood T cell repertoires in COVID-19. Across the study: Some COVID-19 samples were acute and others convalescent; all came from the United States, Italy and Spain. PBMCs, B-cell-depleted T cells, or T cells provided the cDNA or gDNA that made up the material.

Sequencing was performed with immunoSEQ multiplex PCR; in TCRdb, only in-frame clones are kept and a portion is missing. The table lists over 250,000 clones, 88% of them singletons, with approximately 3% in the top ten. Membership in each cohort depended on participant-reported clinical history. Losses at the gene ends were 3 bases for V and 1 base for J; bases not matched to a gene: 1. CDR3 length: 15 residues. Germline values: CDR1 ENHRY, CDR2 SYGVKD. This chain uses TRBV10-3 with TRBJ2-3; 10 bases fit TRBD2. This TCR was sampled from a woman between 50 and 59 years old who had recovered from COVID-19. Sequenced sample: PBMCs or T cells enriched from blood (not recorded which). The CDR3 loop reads CAISEGTSGTDTQYF. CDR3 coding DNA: TGTGCCATCAGTGAAGGGACTAGCGGCACAGATACGCAGTATTTT.